The next 16 T cell receptor beta chains were all read from a single sample in a study of CD8 T cells in Susac syndrome. With random hexamers, roughly 0.45 to 1 ug RNA was reverse transcribed. TCRdb re-called the immunoSEQ multiplex PCR reads through MiXCR, storing one row per CDR3 protein. Found here are a few hundred thousand distinct CDR3 sequences, approximately 90% of them singletons; the top ten hold around 0.18%. Sequenced material: CD8+ T cells from PBMCs. Receptors were obtained from a human donor with multiple sclerosis.

The chain has TRBV30 and TRBJ2-7; unclear D gene. V was pared by 1 base and J by 0 bases, with 7 bases between. This CDR3 comprises 13 residues. Germline V gene data show CDR1 as GTSNPN and CDR2 as SVGIG (reference sequence). CDR3 nucleotides: TGTGCCTGGAGTGGACCGAGCTCCTACGAGCAGTACTTC. Encoded protein: CAWSGPSSYEQYF.

The rearrangement links TRBV20-1 to TRBJ2-2; possibly TRBD2 for D (6 bases). V shed 3 bases and J shed 3 bases, with 14 bases lying between them. This CDR3 contains 15 residues. CDR1 and CDR2 from the germline V gene are DFQATT and SNEGSKA (reference sequence). The CDR3 bases are TGCAGTGCTAGGGCGCTGGGGGGAGACACCGGGGAGCTGTTTTTT. Its protein product is CSARALGGDTGELFF.

The V call is TRBV7-9, the J call TRBJ2-3; D gene uncertain. Germline V gene sequence: CDR1 SEHNR, CDR2 FQNEAQ (reference sequence). The CDR3 is 16 residues long. Deletions cut 5 bases from V and 2 bases from J, with 17 bases between. In DNA form, the CDR3 reads TGTGCCAGCAGCCCGATGGACCGTCTACCCACAGATACGCAGTATTTT. Translating it yields CASSPMDRLPTDTQYF.

The chain is built from TRBV6-6 and TRBJ2-7, with D possibly TRBD1 on 6 matching bases. CDR3 size: 11 residues. The V gene lost 6 bases and the J gene lost 6 bases, with 9 bases spanning the gap. The germline CDR1 and CDR2 sequences are MNHNY and SVGAGI (reference sequence). The CDR3 here is CASRGAGEQYF. CDR3 sequence (DNA): TGTGCCAGCAGGGGGGCGGGCGAGCAGTACTTC.

The DNA of the CDR3 is TGTGCCAGCAGTTACTCGTACAGTGGGACTGAGCAGTTCTTC. Residues: CASSYSYSGTEQFF. The chain joins TRBV6-5 to TRBJ2-1; perhaps D is TRBD1 or TRBD2 (5 bases each). CDR3 length equals 14 residues. Per the germline V gene, CDR1 is MNHEY and CDR2 is SVGAGI. V was clipped by 0 bases and J by 9 bases, with 12 bases between them.

V gene TRBV30 combines with J gene TRBJ1-2, with D unresolved. The CDR3 is made up of 12 amino acids. Trimming took off 1 base at V and 6 bases at J, with 9 bases between the two ends. CDR1 and CDR2 from the germline V gene are GTSNPN and SVGIG (reference sequence). The CDR3 DNA sequence: TGTGCCTGGAGTGGATGGGCAGATGGCTACACCTTC. Protein: CAWSGWADGYTF.

The V gene is TRBV25-1, the J gene TRBJ2-7; the D call may be TRBD1 or TRBD2 (6 bases each). Trimming shortened V by 3 bases and J by 5 bases, and 17 bases separated the two germline ends. There are 15 residues in the CDR3. The V gene's germline CDR1 is MGHDK and CDR2 SYGVNS. The CDR3 loop is CASSEGGWYSNEQYF. For the CDR3, the DNA is TGTGCCAGCAGTGAGGGGGGCTGGTATTCGAACGAGCAGTACTTC.

The rearrangement uses TRBV4-1 and TRBJ1-2; D not resolved. CDR1 MGHRA and CDR2 YSYEKL come from the germline V gene. V was trimmed by 3 bases and J by 8 bases, leaving 13 bases between them. There are 13 residues in the CDR3. The CDR3, as DNA: TGCGCCAGCAGCCAGACGTGGGAGAGAGGCTACACCTTC. This encodes CASSQTWERGYTF.

J is TRBJ2-2 and V is TRBV11-1; possible D gene TRBD2, 7 bases. V was shortened by 5 bases and J by 4 bases, with 14 bases between the two germline ends. Per the germline V gene, CDR1 is SGHAT and CDR2 is FQDESV (reference sequence). The CDR3 totals 15 residues. DNA for the CDR3: TGTGCCAGCAGCCCCTCGGGGGGCAGCACCGGGGAGCTGTTTTTT. It codes for CASSPSGGSTGELFF.

The rearrangement joins TRBV29-1 to TRBJ2-2; possibly TRBD1 for D (6 bases). This CDR3 comprises 12 residues. Germline-derived CDR1 and CDR2 are SQVTM and ANQGSEA. Deletions cut 8 bases from V and 6 bases from J, with 13 bases between. DNA for the CDR3: TGCAGCTACGCAGGGGCGTCCGGGGAGCTGTTTTTT. This codes for CSYAGASGELFF.

This chain uses TRBV29-1 with TRBJ1-1, with D hard to call. Germline V gene data show CDR1 as SQVTM and CDR2 as ANQGSEA. This CDR3 region has 13 residues. Trimming stripped 7 bases from V and 4 bases from J, with 16 bases between. CDR3 sequence (DNA): TGCAGCGCACCCCACCCCCGGGGCACTGAAGCTTTCTTT. It translates to CSAPHPRGTEAFF.

The genes are TRBV27 and TRBJ2-1; possible D gene TRBD1, 6 bases. V shed 5 bases and J shed 7 bases, with 15 bases lying between them. The CDR3 is made up of 14 amino acids. Looked up from germline, CDR1 is MNHEY and CDR2 is SMNVEV (reference sequence). The CDR3 protein is CASSADRIWNEQFF. CDR3 nucleotides: TGTGCCAGCAGTGCAGACAGGATCTGGAATGAGCAGTTCTTC.

The chain has TRBV20-1 and TRBJ2-2, with D unresolved. V was pared by 6 bases and J by 1 base, with 9 bases between. The CDR3 sequence is 13 residues long. CDR1 is DFQATT, CDR2 SNEGSKA, per germline (reference sequence). The CDR3 nucleotides read TGCAGTGCGGGCGCCCGGAACACCGGGGAGCTGTTTTTT. Amino acids: CSAGARNTGELFF.

J is TRBJ2-7 and V is TRBV4-1; TRBD2 matches at 8 bases. Germline lookup yields CDR1 MGHRA and CDR2 YSYEKL. The CDR3 consists of 17 residues. J lost 5 bases, V lost 0 bases, and 12 bases had no gene match. The CDR3 nucleotides are TGCGCCAGCAGCCAAGATAAGAAGGTAGCGGGGAGGGACGAGCAGTACTTC. It specifies CASSQDKKVAGRDEQYF.

The J gene is TRBJ1-2, the V gene TRBV6-2 or TRBV6-3; D not certain. The CDR3 is made up of 14 amino acids. V gave up 2 bases and J gave up 1 base, with 8 bases separating them. Germline loops: CDR1 MNHEY, CDR2 SVGEGT. CDR3 sequence reads: CASSYADFNYGYTF. In nucleotides, the CDR3 is TGTGCCAGCAGTTACGCGGACTTTAACTATGGCTACACCTTC.

The chain recombines TRBV7-2 with TRBJ2-7; TRBD1 is a possible D gene (6 bases). Germline V gives CDR1 SGHTA, CDR2 FQGNSA. The CDR3 contains 13 residues. The V end was cut by 2 bases, the J end by 4 bases, with 9 bases between. DNA for the CDR3: TGTGCCAGCAGCTTACGGACAGCGTACGAGCAGTACTTC. Its protein product is CASSLRTAYEQYF.